One sample yielded the 9 T cell receptor beta chains listed below, sequenced in a study of cytomegalovirus exposure and HLA in healthy donors. It was with 60 Vbeta and 13 Jbeta primers that the PCR ran. Clones were sequenced by immunoSEQ multiplex PCR, and TCRdb holds only the in-frame ones, with some missing. Found here are 150,000 to 200,000 clones, approximately 80% of them singletons; the top ten hold 6% to 7.5%. Sequencing input: PBMCs. These receptors were collected from a man under 40 in good health and CMV-seropositive.

The chain combines TRBV7-9 with TRBJ1-4; a weak D match, TRBD1 (5 bases). V was cut by 6 bases and J by 3 bases, with 11 bases left in between. CDR1 is SEHNR, CDR2 FQNEAQ, per germline (reference sequence). The CDR3 is 14 residues long. The chain's CDR3 is CASSTGLANEKLFF. The CDR3 DNA sequence: TGTGCCAGCAGTACAGGTTTGGCTAATGAAAAACTGTTTTTT. Combining the CDR3 with reference TRBV7-9 and TRBJ1-4 gives the whole variable domain DTGVSQNPRHKITKRGQNVTFRCDPISEHNRLYWYRQTLGQGPEFLTYFQNEAQLEKSRLLSDRFSAERPKGSFSTLEIQRTEQGDSAMYLCASSTGLANEKLFFGSGTQLSVL.

The chain carries TRBV1 and TRBJ2-2; the table's D call, TRBD2, was not checked against the DNA. TRBV1 is a known pseudogene. The CDR3 runs to 18 residues. The CDR3 loop reads CTSSQIAGGGKNTGELFF. The CDR3 DNA reads as TGCACCAGCAGCCAAATAGCGGGGGGGGGAAAGAACACCGGGGAGCTGTTTTTT.

The V call is TRBV10-2, the J call TRBJ1-4; 7 bases line up with TRBD1. The CDR3 runs to 15 residues. The V gene end was trimmed by 6 bases and the J gene end by 7 bases; junction bases not matched to a gene: 11. The germline V gene has CDR1 WSHSY and CDR2 SAAADI. This chain's CDR3 is CASRAKGARIEKLFF. DNA of the CDR3: TGCGCCAGCAGGGCCAAGGGGGCGCGGATTGAAAAACTGTTTTTT.

The chain carries TRBV6-5 and TRBJ2-7, with D tentatively TRBD2 (5 bases). Trimming left V 2 bases short and J 3 bases short, with 14 bases between. Germline V lookup: CDR1 MNHEY, CDR2 SVGAGI. CDR3 size: 15 residues. CDR3 loop: CASSYPGGGLYEQYF. The CDR3 nucleotides are TGTGCCAGCAGTTACCCTGGAGGCGGTCTCTACGAGCAGTACTTC.

This chain links TRBV27 with TRBJ2-1; TRBD2 agrees at 11 bases. In germline, CDR1 is MNHEY, CDR2 SMNVEV (reference sequence). This CDR3 comprises 16 residues. The V and J ends lost 4 bases and 8 bases, in that order; junction bases with no gene match: 10. The CDR3: CASSSPLAGDVYEQFF. CDR3 coding DNA: TGTGCCAGCAGTTCCCCACTAGCGGGAGACGTCTATGAGCAGTTCTTC.

This clone came up once. The CDR3 protein is CASSQYRGSTYEQYF. CDR3 nucleotides: TGCGCCAGCAGCCAGTACAGGGGTTCTACCTACGAGCAGTACTTC. The J gene is TRBJ2-7, the V gene TRBV4-3, with 7 bases aligning to TRBD1. CDR1 is LGHNA, CDR2 YSLEER, per germline. Trimming cost V 3 bases and J 2 bases; bases outside gene matches: 7. The CDR3 loop spans 15 amino acids.

The table lists this clone with a count of one. This sequence joins TRBV30 and TRBJ2-5; the D is unclear. CDR3 size: 16 residues. CDR1 GTSNPN and CDR2 SVGIG come from the germline V gene (reference sequence). Trimming left V 0 bases short and J 1 base short, with 15 bases between. The CDR3 DNA follows: TGTGCCTGGAGTGTACCGCAGGTCCCTCTCCAAGAGACCCAGTACTTC. Protein: CAWSVPQVPLQETQYF.

The chain links TRBV7-6 to TRBJ2-2; 9 nucleotides match TRBD2. The CDR3 runs 18 residues. The germline CDR1 and CDR2 sequences are SGHVS and FNYEAQ. The V and J ends lost 5 bases and 1 base, in that order; junction bases with no gene match: 11. The CDR3 here is CASSVAPLAGKNTGELFF. The DNA for the CDR3 is TGTGCCAGCAGCGTCGCCCCACTAGCGGGCAAGAACACCGGGGAGCTGTTTTTT. Filled out from reference TRBV7-6 and TRBJ2-2, the complete variable domain reads GAGVSQSPRYKVTKRGQDVALRCDPISGHVSLYWYRQALGQGPEFLTYFNYEAQQDKSGLPNDRFSAERPEGSISTLTIQRTEQRDSAMYRCASSVAPLAGKNTGELFFGEGSRLTVL.

V usage is TRBV4-2 and J usage is TRBJ2-5; a weak D match, TRBD2 (5 bases). This CDR3 spans 15 amino acids. Germline V gene lookup returns CDR1 LGHNA and CDR2 YNFKEQ. V dropped 4 bases and J dropped 7 bases, with 19 bases sitting between them. This chain's CDR3 is CASSPNRLAGRTQYF. CDR3 bases: TGTGCCAGCAGCCCAAATCGGCTAGCCGGACGGACCCAGTACTTC.